The 9 T cell receptor beta chains below were found in one sample sequenced in a study of blood T cells in healthy people across ages. Sample-barcoded 5' priming and a J-beta primer mix drove a second PCR of 7 to 11 cycles. TCRdb ran MiXCR on the 5' RACE reads and lists one entry per CDR3 protein. The table shows fewer than 1.5 million distinct CDR3 sequences, with around 39% occurring only once. The sample taken for sequencing was blood. All receptors derive from a woman between 18 and 30 years old in good health.

This clonotype turned up a few times. The chain recombines TRBV6-1 with TRBJ2-7, with D perhaps matching TRBD2 (5 bases). Germline lookup yields CDR1 MNHNS and CDR2 SASEGT. This CDR3 comprises 14 residues. V was trimmed by 6 bases and J by 4 bases, leaving 16 bases between them. The CDR3, as DNA: TGTGCCAGCAGACCCGCGGGCTCGGGGTACGAGCAGTACTTC. It translates to CASRPAGSGYEQYF.

There are a few counts of this clonotype. The rearrangement links TRBV7-3 to TRBJ2-1; TRBD1 matches 8 bases. Germline V CDR1 and CDR2: SGHTA, FQGTGA. This CDR3 region has 15 residues. Trimming at V came to 2 bases and at J to 4 bases, leaving 4 bases not matched to a gene. CDR3 amino acids: CASSLWQGAYNEQFF. The CDR3 DNA reads as TGTGCCAGCAGCTTATGGCAGGGGGCTTACAATGAGCAGTTCTTC.

This chain joins TRBV7-9 and TRBJ1-2; D not resolved. V lost 4 bases, J lost 4 bases, and 19 bases lay in between. Per the germline V gene, CDR1 is SEHNR and CDR2 is FQNEAQ (reference sequence). CDR3 length: 16 residues. CDR3 protein: CASSSRSRELTYGYTF. As DNA, the CDR3 is TGTGCCAGCAGCTCGAGATCGAGGGAACTGACCTATGGCTACACCTTC.

This clonotype was found many times. The rearrangement joins TRBV14 to TRBJ1-2, with 9 bases lining up with TRBD1. The germline gives CDR1 SGHDN, CDR2 FVKESK. Trimming at V came to 3 bases and at J to 8 bases, leaving 13 bases not matched to a gene. CDR3 length: 16 residues. In DNA form, the CDR3 reads TGTGCCAGCAGCCAGACAACCGGGACAGGGTTTGCGGGCTACACCTTC. It specifies CASSQTTGTGFAGYTF.

This CDR3 reads CASSYGLKFGGQPQHF. In nucleotides, the CDR3 is TGTGCCAGCAGTTACGGACTTAAATTTGGGGGTCAGCCCCAGCATTTT. This chain connects TRBV6-2 or TRBV6-3 to TRBJ1-5, with D possibly TRBD1 on 5 matching bases. V lost 2 bases to trimming and J lost 6 bases, with 17 bases between them. CDR3 size: 16 residues. Germline V lookup: CDR1 MNHEY, CDR2 SVGEGT.

This clonotype was observed a handful of times. This rearrangement joins TRBV5-1 to TRBJ2-1; unclear D gene. The CDR3 has 15 amino acids. The V end lost 5 bases, the J end lost 0 bases, and 12 bases lay between the germline ends. The germline V gene has CDR1 SGHRS and CDR2 YFSETQ. CDR3 in amino acids: CASSSDGRSYNEQFF. For the CDR3, the DNA is TGCGCCAGCAGTTCGGACGGACGCTCCTACAATGAGCAGTTCTTC.

The sample holds a few counts of this clonotype. The chain carries TRBV7-9 and TRBJ2-3; 8 positions agree with TRBD2. Germline assignment: CDR1 SEHNR and CDR2 FQNEAQ (reference sequence). Trimming cost V 5 bases and J 5 bases; bases outside gene matches: 9. This CDR3 spans 15 amino acids. In nucleotides, the CDR3 is TGTGCCAGCAGCCCGGGGGGGCCGATGGGAGATACGCAGTATTTT. Its protein is CASSPGGPMGDTQYF.

The rearrangement joins TRBV5-6 to TRBJ2-7; 15 positions match TRBD2. The junction had 7 bases not matched to a gene; V was cut back by 4 bases and J by 5 bases. The CDR3 runs to 16 residues. Germline CDR1 is SGHDT and CDR2 is YYEEEE. The chain's CDR3 is CASSRRTSGRANEQYF. DNA for the CDR3: TGTGCCAGCAGCCGTAGGACTAGCGGGAGGGCCAACGAGCAGTACTTC.

This sequence joins TRBV20-1 and TRBJ1-5, with 8 bases that match TRBD1. Per the germline V gene, CDR1 is DFQATT and CDR2 is SNEGSKA (reference sequence). The length of the CDR3 is 14 residues. Losses at the gene ends were 6 bases for V and 5 bases for J; bases not matched to a gene: 9. The CDR3 region is CSARTGSSDQPQHF. For the CDR3, the DNA is TGCAGTGCGAGGACAGGGTCGAGTGATCAGCCCCAGCATTTT.